One sample yielded the 30 T cell receptor beta chains listed below, sequenced in a study of cytomegalovirus exposure and HLA in healthy donors. This PCR relied on a set of 60 Vbeta primers and 13 Jbeta primers. Repertoires were generated with immunoSEQ multiplex PCR, while TCRdb's copy carries only in-frame clones and drops some. The table lists 210,000 or so clones, about 83% of them singletons. The sample consisted of PBMCs. All receptors derive from a human donor in good health.

The chain links TRBV11-2 to TRBJ2-5, with TRBD2 identical over 9 bases. With 1 base clipped from V and 4 bases from J, the junction kept 7 bases outside the gene matches. CDR1 and CDR2 (germline): SGHAT, FQNNGV. This CDR3 is 16 amino acids long. This chain's CDR3 is CASSLVGGRARETQYF. In DNA form, the CDR3 reads TGTGCCAGCAGCTTAGTGGGCGGGAGGGCCAGAGAGACCCAGTACTTC.

The chain couples TRBV27 to TRBJ2-7; 7 bases agree with TRBD1. Germline assignment: CDR1 MNHEY and CDR2 SMNVEV (reference sequence). V lost 2 bases and J lost 2; bases outside the gene matches: 3. CDR3 length: 14 residues. The CDR3 is CASSLQGVPYEQYF. The CDR3 DNA reads TGTGCCAGCAGTTTACAGGGGGTCCCCTACGAGCAGTACTTC.

The rearrangement links TRBV4-3 to TRBJ2-1; 10 bases are a match to TRBD2. V lost 0 bases to trimming and J lost 6 bases; unmatched junction nucleotides: 8. This CDR3 region has 17 residues. Germline V lookup: CDR1 LGHNA, CDR2 YSLEER. The chain's CDR3 is CASSQESGRALGNEQFF. The CDR3 DNA reads TGCGCCAGCAGCCAAGAGAGCGGGAGGGCCTTGGGCAATGAGCAGTTCTTC.

The chain employs TRBV11-2 and TRBJ1-2; possible D gene TRBD1, 5 bases. The CDR3 is 13 amino acids. Trimming took off 1 base at V and 8 bases at J, with 11 bases between the two ends. Germline V gives CDR1 SGHAT, CDR2 FQNNGV. CDR3 sequence (DNA): TGTGCCAGCAGCTTAGCCTCAGGGTTCGGCTACACCTTC. Translating it yields CASSLASGFGYTF. Based on the CDR3 plus reference TRBV11-2 and TRBJ1-2, the full variable domain is EAGVAQSPRYKIIEKRQSVAFWCNPISGHATLYWYQQILGQGPKLLIQFQNNGVVDDSQLPKDRFSAERLKGVDSTLKIQPAKLEDSAVYLCASSLASGFGYTFGSGTRLTVV.

The chain is built from TRBV6-5 and TRBJ2-2; D unclear. This CDR3 is 11 amino acids long. Germline lookup yields CDR1 MNHEY and CDR2 SVGAGI. Trimming removed 7 bases from V and 6 bases from J, with 6 bases in between. The CDR3 sequence: CASKEAGELFF. In DNA, the CDR3 is TGTGCCAGCAAAGAGGCCGGGGAGCTGTTTTTT.

With respect to this clone: One junction end disagrees with the germline gene, perhaps due to a read error. The genes are TRBV7-9 and TRBJ2-7, with 7 positions matching TRBD1. Looked up from germline, CDR1 is SEHNR and CDR2 is FQNEAQ (reference sequence). The length of the CDR3 is 16 residues. This chain's CDR3 is CSSSLGRDSSTYEQYF. The CDR3 region has the DNA TGTTCCAGCAGCTTAGGTCGGGACAGTTCTACCTACGAGCAGTACTTC.

The J gene is TRBJ2-1, the V gene TRBV27; TRBD2 agrees at 10 bases. This CDR3 region has 16 residues. Germline V lookup: CDR1 MNHEY, CDR2 SMNVEV (reference sequence). Trimming cost V 6 bases and J 5 bases; bases outside gene matches: 10. CDR3 DNA: TGTGCCAGCAGAGGCGGAGCGGGAGGGTCCCACAATGAGCAGTTCTTC. Amino acids: CASRGGAGGSHNEQFF.

V is TRBV21-1 and J is TRBJ2-7; the table names TRBD1, a call not compared with the DNA. TRBV21-1 is given as a pseudogene. This CDR3 is 16 amino acids long. CDR3: CASSKTPGARSYEQYF. The CDR3 nucleotides read TGTGCCAGCAGCAAAACCCCTGGGGCTCGATCCTACGAGCAGTACTTC.

As concerns this clone: One end of the junction fails to match germline, which may point to a read error. The chain combines TRBV10-3 with TRBJ2-3, with a possible D match to TRBD2 (6 bases). This CDR3 has 16 amino acids. Per germline, CDR1 ENHRY and CDR2 SYGVKD. As DNA, the CDR3 is TGTGCCAGCAGTTATCTAGCGCCGACCTTCACAGATACGCAGTATTTT. Encoded protein: CASSYLAPTFTDTQYF.

The chain joins TRBV13 to TRBJ2-3, with 8 bases matching TRBD2. This CDR3 contains 18 residues. With 5 bases clipped from V and 2 bases from J, the junction kept 15 bases outside the gene matches. Germline lookup yields CDR1 PRHDT and CDR2 FYEKMQ (reference sequence). The CDR3 region is CASSGSKQWREVTDTQYF. The CDR3 region has the DNA TGTGCCAGCAGCGGGTCTAAACAATGGCGGGAGGTCACAGATACGCAGTATTTT.

The genes are TRBV7-8 and TRBJ2-5; 8 positions agree with TRBD2. This CDR3 spans 15 amino acids. The J segment lost 4 bases and the V segment lost 2 bases, leaving 6 bases of the junction unmatched. Looked up from germline, CDR1 is SGHVS and CDR2 is FQNEAQ. In DNA, the CDR3 is TGTGCCAGCAGCTTATTTGAACGGGAGGGAGAGACCCAGTACTTC. This gives the protein CASSLFEREGETQYF.

CDR3 in amino acids: CASSLPPGNTQYF. The CDR3 DNA follows: TGTGCCAGCAGTTTACCGCCAGGAAATACGCAGTATTTT. The chain couples TRBV28 to TRBJ2-3; the D is unclear. The CDR3 totals 13 residues. CDR1 is MDHEN, CDR2 SYDVKM, per germline. The V end was cut by 2 bases, the J end by 7 bases, with 10 bases between.

The chain links TRBV19 to TRBJ2-7; TRBD1 matches 11 bases. The CDR3 consists of 14 residues. CDR1 LNHDA and CDR2 SQIVND come from the germline V gene (reference sequence). Germline trimming cut 6 bases from V and 4 bases from J; bases unmatched to any gene: 5. In DNA, the CDR3 is TGTGCCAGTAGCCCCGGGACAGGGGGTTACGAGCAGTACTTC. It encodes CASSPGTGGYEQYF.

The V call is TRBV29-1, the J call TRBJ2-7, with a tentative D call TRBD1 (6 bases). Looked up from germline, CDR1 is SQVTM and CDR2 is ANQGSEA. V dropped 4 bases and J dropped 5 bases, with 15 bases sitting between them. The CDR3 sequence is 13 residues long. As DNA, the CDR3 is TGCAGCGTTGCCTTCACCGGGACACACGAGCAGTACTTC. Translating gives CSVAFTGTHEQYF.

This clone was counted a single time. This chain links TRBV18 with TRBJ2-5; 7 bases are a match to TRBD1. This CDR3 region has 15 residues. Germline V gene data show CDR1 as KGHSH and CDR2 as LQKENI. V lost 3 bases and J lost 2; bases outside the gene matches: 6. The CDR3 nucleotides are TGTGCCAGCTCACCCCGGGGACAGAAACAAGAGACCCAGTACTTC. It encodes CASSPRGQKQETQYF.

The CDR3 region is CSTRLAGGDGSSYNEQFF. CDR3 DNA sequence: TGCAGCACCCGACTAGCGGGAGGGGATGGGAGCTCCTACAATGAGCAGTTCTTC. The chain has TRBV29-1 and TRBJ2-1; 14 bases map to TRBD2. Germline lookup yields CDR1 SQVTM and CDR2 ANQGSEA. V lost 8 bases, J lost 0 bases, and 12 bases stayed unmatched. This CDR3 region has 18 residues.

V is TRBV5-1 and J is TRBJ2-5, with D perhaps TRBD2 (5 bases). V gave up 2 bases and J gave up 0 bases, with 11 bases separating them. The CDR3 sequence is 15 residues long. Germline assignment: CDR1 SGHRS and CDR2 YFSETQ. The CDR3 DNA sequence: TGCGCCAGCAGCTTAGGCGGGCAGTACCAAGAGACCCAGTACTTC. Translation gives CASSLGGQYQETQYF.

The chain is built from TRBV7-8 and TRBJ2-7; 7 bases are a match to TRBD2. CDR1 is SGHVS and CDR2 is FQNEAQ in the germline V gene. The J segment lost 4 bases and the V segment lost 6 bases, leaving 15 bases of the junction unmatched. The CDR3 is 16 amino acids. DNA for the CDR3: TGTGCCAGCAGATTTTTGGGAGGGCTAGGGGTTTACGAGCAGTACTTC. It codes for CASRFLGGLGVYEQYF.

The genes are TRBV5-1 and TRBJ2-1; the D is unclear. V was pared by 0 bases and J by 8 bases, with 15 bases between. The CDR3 runs to 15 residues. CDR1 SGHRS and CDR2 YFSETQ come from the germline V gene. The DNA of the CDR3 is TGCGCCAGCAGCTTGGTGGTCCCCCGGGTGGATGAGCAGTTCTTC. Amino acids: CASSLVVPRVDEQFF.

This clone was detected a few times. The V and J genes are TRBV6-5 and TRBJ2-4; weak D call: TRBD2 (5 bases). The CDR3 totals 14 residues. V was pared by 6 bases and J by 1 base, with 10 bases between. CDR1 is MNHEY, CDR2 SVGAGI, per germline. The DNA of the CDR3 is TGTGCCAGCAGACACGAGGGTGCCAAAAACATTCAGTACTTC. Its protein is CASRHEGAKNIQYF.

This clone was seen only a few times. CDR3 nucleotides: TGTGCCAGCTCACCTCAAGCCGTCATGCCTGAAGCTTTCTTT. Encoded protein: CASSPQAVMPEAFF. This sequence joins TRBV18 and TRBJ1-1; D is unresolved. Trimming took off 3 bases at V and 6 bases at J, with 14 bases between the two ends. Germline V gives CDR1 KGHSH, CDR2 LQKENI. The CDR3 has 14 amino acids.

This clone has a handful of counts. The chain has TRBV7-2 and TRBJ2-5; D gene uncertain. The CDR3 totals 12 residues. V lost 1 base and J 5 bases, leaving 5 bases between the germline ends. Germline V gives CDR1 SGHTA, CDR2 FQGNSA. CDR3 amino acids: CASSLDRETQYF. Written as DNA, the CDR3 is TGTGCCAGCAGCTTAGATCGGGAGACCCAGTACTTC.

The V gene is TRBV13, the J gene TRBJ1-2; 8 bases agree with TRBD1. This CDR3 spans 13 amino acids. Losses at the gene ends were 5 bases for V and 7 bases for J; bases not matched to a gene: 6. CDR1 is PRHDT and CDR2 is FYEKMQ in the germline V gene (reference sequence). The DNA for the CDR3 is TGTGCCAGCAGCCTAAAACAGGGGGGTGGCTACACCTTC. This gives the protein CASSLKQGGGYTF.

The chain joins TRBV14 to TRBJ2-7; TRBD2 matches at 11 bases. Germline CDR1 reads SGHDN; CDR2 reads FVKESK. The CDR3 is 15 amino acids. Germline trimming cut 11 bases from V and 1 base from J; bases unmatched to any gene: 10. The CDR3: CASGTLAGGSYEQYF. CDR3 in DNA: TGTGCCTCAGGCACCCTAGCGGGAGGTTCCTACGAGCAGTACTTC.

This chain links TRBV28 with TRBJ2-7; tentatively, D is TRBD2 (7 bases). Germline-derived CDR1 and CDR2 are MDHEN and SYDVKM. Trimming left V 3 bases short and J 4 bases short, with 16 bases between. The CDR3 spans 15 residues. Here the CDR3 DNA reads TGTGCCAGCAGTTTTGGCCCGGGGGGCGCTTACGAGCAGTACTTC. This translates into CASSFGPGGAYEQYF.

This rearrangement joins TRBV6-5 to TRBJ1-2; D remains unclear. The germline CDR1 and CDR2 sequences are MNHEY and SVGAGI. Trimming stripped 5 bases from V and 3 bases from J, with 10 bases between. This CDR3 comprises 13 residues. The CDR3: CASSRQADYGYTF. DNA of the CDR3: TGTGCCAGCAGTCGCCAGGCTGACTATGGCTACACCTTC.

The chain employs TRBV5-1 and TRBJ2-7, with TRBD2 matching over 8 bases. The germline V gene has CDR1 SGHRS and CDR2 YFSETQ. V lost 2 bases, J lost 7 bases, and 11 bases stayed unmatched. The length of the CDR3 is 15 residues. The DNA of the CDR3 is TGCGCCAGCAGCTTAGGGGGGAGACTAGCGAGGGAGCAGTACTTC. Protein product: CASSLGGRLAREQYF.

In DNA, the CDR3 is TGTGCCAGCAGGAAAGGTCATGCAGGGAGCACAGATACGCAGTATTTT. It translates to CASRKGHAGSTDTQYF. The chain combines TRBV27 with TRBJ2-3; D is possibly TRBD1 (5 bases). Germline V gene sequence: CDR1 MNHEY, CDR2 SMNVEV (reference sequence). The V and J ends lost 6 bases and 0 bases respectively, with 16 bases between them. This CDR3 contains 16 residues.

The chain combines TRBV19 with TRBJ1-1; tentative D call: TRBD1 (6 bases). The germline V gene has CDR1 LNHDA and CDR2 SQIVND (reference sequence). This CDR3 has 13 amino acids. The V gene lost 5 bases and the J gene lost 2 bases, with 9 bases spanning the gap. The CDR3 DNA sequence: TGTGCCAGTAGTCGACAGGCTAACACTGAAGCTTTCTTT. Amino acid sequence: CASSRQANTEAFF.

This chain uses TRBV25-1 with TRBJ2-2, with TRBD2 as a possible D gene (6 bases). Germline CDR1 reads MGHDK; CDR2 reads SYGVNS. V was cut by 3 bases and J by 0 bases, with 11 bases left in between. The CDR3 is 16 residues long. The CDR3 loop reads CASSEPAGPNTGELFF. The CDR3 nucleotides are TGTGCCAGCAGTGAGCCTGCGGGACCGAACACCGGGGAGCTGTTTTTT.